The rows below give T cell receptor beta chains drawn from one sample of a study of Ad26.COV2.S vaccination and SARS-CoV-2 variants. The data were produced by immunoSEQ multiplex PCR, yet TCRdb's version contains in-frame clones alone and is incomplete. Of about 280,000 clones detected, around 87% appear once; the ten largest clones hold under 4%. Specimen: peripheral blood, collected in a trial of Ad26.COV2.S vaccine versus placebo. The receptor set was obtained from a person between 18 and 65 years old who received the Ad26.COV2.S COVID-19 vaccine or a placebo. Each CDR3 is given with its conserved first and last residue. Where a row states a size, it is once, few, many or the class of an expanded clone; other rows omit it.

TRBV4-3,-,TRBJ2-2,CASSQDQRGRGDTGELFF
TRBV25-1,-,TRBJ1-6,CASRGETGNNSPLHF
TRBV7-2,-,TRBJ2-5,CASSLGPPQGGQETQYF
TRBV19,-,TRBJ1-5,CASRYTGGRSQPQHF
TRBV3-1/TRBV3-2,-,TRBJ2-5,CASSQVGKETQYF
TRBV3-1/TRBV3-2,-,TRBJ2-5,CASSQGSAYPETQYF
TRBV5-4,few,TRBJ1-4,CASSLDSATNEKLFF
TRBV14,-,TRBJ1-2,CASSQGYYGYTF
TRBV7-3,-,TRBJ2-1,CASSLNTGQGADEQFF
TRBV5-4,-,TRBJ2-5,CASSLGGLAGEETQYF
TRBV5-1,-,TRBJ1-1,CASSPWLNTEAFF
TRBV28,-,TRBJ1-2,CASSLWYQDLGYTF
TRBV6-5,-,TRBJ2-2,CASSWLAQGSGELFF
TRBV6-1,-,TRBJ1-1,CASSDPRAASMNTEAFF
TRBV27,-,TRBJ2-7,CASSMQGQGRSYEQYF
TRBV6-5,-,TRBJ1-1,CASSTQGRLEAFF
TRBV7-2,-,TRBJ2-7,CASSLAGGGEQYF
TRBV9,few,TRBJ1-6,CASSATQGAYNSPLHF
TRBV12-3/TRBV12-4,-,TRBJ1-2,CASSSTRLDGYTF
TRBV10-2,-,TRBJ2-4,CASSESSAGVGYF
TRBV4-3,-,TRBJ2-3,CASSQDRSGGFRNTQYF
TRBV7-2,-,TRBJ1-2,CASSARRWVNPGDGYTF
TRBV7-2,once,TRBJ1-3,CASSPRDRESSGNTIYF
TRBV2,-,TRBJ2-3,CASSEAGGNTQYF
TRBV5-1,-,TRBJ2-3,CASRRETGGTDTQYF
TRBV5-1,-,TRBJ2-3,CASSVGVLAGFLGTDTQYF
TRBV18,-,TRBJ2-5,CASSPWTGRETQYF
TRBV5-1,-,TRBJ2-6,CASGWGRKSGANVLTF
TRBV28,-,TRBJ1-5,CASSLSGGGSNQPQHF
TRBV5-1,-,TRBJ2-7,CASSSGPYEQYF
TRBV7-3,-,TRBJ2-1,CASSFTGTTYNEQFF
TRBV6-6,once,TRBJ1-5,CASSSPSNQPQHF
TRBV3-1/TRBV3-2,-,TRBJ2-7,CASSQDPTGNSPYEQYF
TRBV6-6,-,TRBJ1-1,CASSYPATERTEAFF
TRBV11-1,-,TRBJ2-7,CASRAGTGTHWEQYF
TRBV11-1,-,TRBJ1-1,CASSKGQTSLSAFF
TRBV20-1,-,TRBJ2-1,CSARVGRKQFF
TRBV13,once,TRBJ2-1,CASSELAETGEQFF
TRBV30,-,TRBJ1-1,CAWSVLTGGTEAFF
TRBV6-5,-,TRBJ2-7,CASRGRTNGAEQYF
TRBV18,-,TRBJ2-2,CASSPRDTLGELFF
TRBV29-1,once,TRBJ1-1,CSVVGGRSLSEAFF
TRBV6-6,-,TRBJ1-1,CASSYGGRVDTEAFF
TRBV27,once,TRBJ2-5,CASSVLSTASQETQYF
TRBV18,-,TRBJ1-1,CASSPDTGGTEAFF
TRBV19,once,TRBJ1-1,CATLRRWGNTEAFF
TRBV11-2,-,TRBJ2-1,CASSLELANEQFF
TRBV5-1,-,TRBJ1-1,CASSLGPLMNTEAFF
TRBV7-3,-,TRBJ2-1,CASSFTSGGSSYNEQFF
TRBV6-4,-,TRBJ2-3,CASSDSVRQGRDTQYF
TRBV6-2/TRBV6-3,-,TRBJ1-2,CASGSGGTDFWGYTF
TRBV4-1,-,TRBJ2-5,CASSQGGGLSETQYF
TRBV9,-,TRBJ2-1,CASSVEHNEQFF
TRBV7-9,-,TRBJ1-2,CASSLVGDSYGYTF
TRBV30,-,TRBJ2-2,CAWSAIGTATGELFF